Shown below are 20 T cell receptor beta chains from a single sample sequenced in a study of blood T cell repertoires in COVID-19. Data came from immunoSEQ multiplex PCR; TCRdb stores just in-frame clones and leaves some out. This sample carries some 250,000 clones, roughly 85% of them seen once, and the ten largest clones take about 3.4%. The source material was peripheral blood. These receptors all stem from a woman aged 18 to 35 with acute or convalescent COVID-19.

A single count supports this clone. The V gene is TRBV11-2, the J gene TRBJ1-3, with TRBD1 identical over 8 bases. V lost 2 bases, J lost 1 base, and 1 base stayed unmatched. Germline CDR1 SGHAT, CDR2 FQNNGV. The CDR3 contains 15 residues. The CDR3 nucleotides are TGTGCCAGCAGCTTAACAGGGGGTTCTGGAAACACCATATATTTT. Its protein product is CASSLTGGSGNTIYF.

Worth noting for this clone: The same CDR3 can be traced to other DNA sequences in this sample. CDR3 residues: CASSPGTNYGYTF. CDR3 nucleotide sequence: TGTGCCAGCTCACCCGGGACAAATTATGGCTACACCTTC. This sequence joins TRBV18 and TRBJ1-2, with D maybe TRBD1 (6 bases). Germline CDR1 KGHSH, CDR2 LQKENI. CDR3 length: 13 amino acids. The V end was cut by 3 bases, the J end by 5 bases, with 10 bases between.

This chain links TRBV19 with TRBJ2-7; TRBD2 matches 12 bases. The CDR3 is made up of 15 amino acids. Per germline, CDR1 LNHDA and CDR2 SQIVND (reference sequence). Trimming took 5 bases from V and 5 from J; bases not matched to a gene: 7. The CDR3 reads CASSLWTSGIDEQYF. For the CDR3, the DNA is TGTGCCAGTAGTTTGTGGACTAGCGGGATCGACGAGCAGTACTTC.

V is TRBV14 and J is TRBJ1-1; 9 bases line up with TRBD1. V was pared by 5 bases and J by 0 bases, with 4 bases of the junction left unmatched. Per germline, CDR1 SGHDN and CDR2 FVKESK. This CDR3 is built from 15 residues. CDR3: CASSVQGAMNTEAFF. CDR3 nucleotide sequence: TGTGCCAGCAGCGTACAGGGGGCCATGAACACTGAAGCTTTCTTT.

The rearrangement uses TRBV18 and TRBJ2-1, with D hard to call. V lost 4 bases to trimming and J lost 5 bases, with 6 bases between them. Per the germline V gene, CDR1 is KGHSH and CDR2 is LQKENI. CDR3 length equals 12 residues. DNA of the CDR3: TGTGCCAGCTCACAGACTGACAATGAGCAGTTCTTC. Amino acids: CASSQTDNEQFF.

The genes are TRBV6-8 and TRBJ1-1; 7 bases fit TRBD1. J lost 5 bases, V lost 5 bases, and 11 bases had no gene match. CDR3 length: 15 amino acids. CDR1 MNHGY and CDR2 SAAAGT come from the germline V gene. CDR3 DNA: TGTGCCAGCAGTGACCGTGGGGGACAGAATACTGAAGCTTTCTTT. This translates into CASSDRGGQNTEAFF.

The V and J genes are TRBV27 and TRBJ1-2, with TRBD1 matching 9 bases. Germline CDR1 is MNHEY and CDR2 is SMNVEV (reference sequence). CDR3 length equals 15 residues. With 5 bases clipped from V and 4 bases from J, the junction kept 8 bases outside the gene matches. The CDR3 reads CASSTGQGWGYGYTF. CDR3 DNA: TGTGCCAGCAGTACGGGACAGGGCTGGGGCTATGGCTACACCTTC.

The V call is TRBV28, the J call TRBJ1-5, with D possibly matching TRBD1 (5 bases). The germline gives CDR1 MDHEN, CDR2 SYDVKM. This CDR3 spans 16 amino acids. Trimming took 3 bases from V and 7 from J, leaving 19 bases between them. In DNA, the CDR3 is TGTGCCAGCAGTTTTCCCGCGGAGGGAGGGGAGCAGCCCCAGCATTTT. This codes for CASSFPAEGGEQPQHF.

This clone was seen only a few times. In the same sample, other DNA sequences code for this CDR3. V gene TRBV9 combines with J gene TRBJ2-3; the match to TRBD2 covers 9 bases. The germline V gene has CDR1 SGDLS and CDR2 YYNGEE. With V trimmed by 1 base and J by 1 base, 1 base remained unmatched. This CDR3 is built from 15 residues. As DNA, the CDR3 is TGTGCCAGCAGCGTATTAGCGGGAGGCACAGATACGCAGTATTTT. Residues: CASSVLAGGTDTQYF. Drawing the rest from reference TRBV9 and TRBJ2-3, the complete variable domain is DSGVTQTPKHLITATGQRVTLRCSPRSGDLSVYWYQQSLDQGLQFLIQYYNGEERAKGNILERFSAQQFPDLHSELNLSSLELGDSALYFCASSVLAGGTDTQYFGPGTRLTVL.

Only a few counts were recorded for this clone. V gene TRBV19 combines with J gene TRBJ2-1; 10 bases align to TRBD2. This CDR3 contains 17 residues. V lost 1 base, J lost 12 bases, and 15 bases stayed unmatched. Germline V CDR1 and CDR2: LNHDA, SQIVND (reference sequence). This CDR3 is CASSIGFFGLAGDGQFF. CDR3 nucleotides: TGTGCCAGTAGTATAGGATTTTTTGGGCTAGCGGGAGACGGGCAGTTCTTC.

The gene calls are TRBV3-1 (or the pseudogene TRBV3-2) and TRBJ2-7, with 7 bases fitting TRBD2. This CDR3 contains 14 residues. Germline V gene lookup returns CDR1 LGHDT and CDR2 YNNKEL (reference sequence). The trim removed 4 bases at V and 0 bases at J, leaving 3 bases unmatched. The CDR3 DNA is TGTGCCAGCAGCCGTACTAGCGCCTCCTACGAGCAGTACTTC. Amino acid sequence: CASSRTSASYEQYF.

The chain recombines TRBV4-2 with TRBJ2-3; 7 bases align to TRBD2. The CDR3 runs 20 residues. From germline, CDR1 is LGHNA and CDR2 YNFKEQ. V trimming: 4 bases; J trimming: 4 bases; junction bases outside the gene matches: 23. CDR3 sequence: CASSPKGSAGVRLVADTQYF. The CDR3 DNA reads TGTGCCAGCAGCCCCAAAGGGTCGGCGGGAGTGAGGTTAGTCGCAGATACGCAGTATTTT.

This chain uses TRBV11-3 with TRBJ1-1; D is unclear. CDR3 length: 15 amino acids. Trimming pared 3 bases from V and 1 base from J, leaving 12 bases between. In germline, CDR1 is SGHNT, CDR2 YENEEA. The CDR3 DNA follows: TGTGCCAGCAGCTTTAATGGCCAGGCGAACACTGAAGCTTTCTTT. As protein: CASSFNGQANTEAFF.

This chain connects TRBV28 to TRBJ2-1; 8 bases line up with TRBD2. Germline assignment: CDR1 MDHEN and CDR2 SYDVKM. Trimming took 6 bases from V and 3 from J; bases not matched to a gene: 4. CDR3 size: 14 residues. Written as DNA, the CDR3 is TGTGCCAGCAGCAGACTAGCGATCTACAATGAGCAGTTCTTC. The encoded protein is CASSRLAIYNEQFF.

The rearrangement joins TRBV5-4 to TRBJ1-2, with 9 bases identical to TRBD1. Looked up from germline, CDR1 is SGHNT and CDR2 is YYREEE (reference sequence). V lost 4 bases to trimming and J lost 6 bases; unmatched junction nucleotides: 13. The CDR3 has 16 amino acids. The CDR3 DNA sequence: TGTGCCAGCAGCACCAACCTAGGGACAGGGTCTGATGGCTACACCTTC. Encoded protein: CASSTNLGTGSDGYTF.

The rearrangement links TRBV7-8 to TRBJ2-5; D is unclear. Germline V lookup: CDR1 SGHVS, CDR2 FQNEAQ. V lost 5 bases, J lost 5 bases, and 9 bases lay in between. The CDR3 is made up of 12 amino acids. The CDR3 is CASSLPYETQYF. The CDR3 DNA sequence: TGTGCCAGCAGCCTCCCCTATGAGACCCAGTACTTC.

The J gene is TRBJ1-2, the V gene TRBV30; D gene ambiguous. Deletions cut 3 bases from V and 4 bases from J, with 12 bases between. CDR1 GTSNPN and CDR2 SVGIG come from the germline V gene (reference sequence). There are 13 residues in the CDR3. As DNA, the CDR3 is TGTGCCTGGAGCGACGGAGACCGCTATGGCTACACCTTC. Protein: CAWSDGDRYGYTF.

The chain is built from TRBV19 and TRBJ2-1; maybe TRBD2 (6 bases). This CDR3 is 15 amino acids long. Germline V gives CDR1 LNHDA, CDR2 SQIVND (reference sequence). V was shortened by 8 bases and J by 1 base, with 15 bases between the two germline ends. The CDR3: CASQRGGNSYNEQFF. CDR3 sequence (DNA): TGTGCCAGTCAAAGGGGCGGGAATTCCTACAATGAGCAGTTCTTC.

The chain couples TRBV6-6 to TRBJ1-5, with a possible D match to TRBD1 (5 bases). The ends were cut back, 0 bases at V and 2 bases at J, with 8 bases in the middle. Germline CDR1 reads MNHNY; CDR2 reads SVGAGI (reference sequence). There are 15 residues in the CDR3. CDR3 region: CASSYSRGGNQPQHF. The CDR3 DNA sequence: TGTGCCAGCAGTTACTCGCGGGGGGGCAATCAGCCCCAGCATTTT.

The chain couples TRBV5-1 to TRBJ1-4; TRBD1 matches at 7 bases. This CDR3 spans 14 amino acids. Germline lookup yields CDR1 SGHRS and CDR2 YFSETQ. Trimming cost V 3 bases and J 8 bases; bases outside gene matches: 7. The CDR3 loop is CASSWDSREEKLFF. The DNA of the CDR3 is TGCGCCAGCAGCTGGGACAGCCGGGAGGAAAAACTGTTTTTT.